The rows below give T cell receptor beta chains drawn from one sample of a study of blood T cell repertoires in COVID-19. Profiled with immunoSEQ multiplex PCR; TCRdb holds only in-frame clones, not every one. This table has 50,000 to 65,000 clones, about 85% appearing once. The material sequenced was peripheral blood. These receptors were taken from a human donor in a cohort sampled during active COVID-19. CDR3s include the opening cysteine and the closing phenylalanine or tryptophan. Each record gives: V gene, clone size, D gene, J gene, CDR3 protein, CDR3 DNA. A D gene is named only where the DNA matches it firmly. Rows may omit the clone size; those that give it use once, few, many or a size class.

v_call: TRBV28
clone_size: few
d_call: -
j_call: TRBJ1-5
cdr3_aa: CASSFDRMNQPQHF
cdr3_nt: TGTGCCAGCAGTTTTGACAGAATGAATCAGCCCCAGCATTTT

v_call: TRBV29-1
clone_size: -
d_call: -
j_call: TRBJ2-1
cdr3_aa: CSARDTPYNEQFF
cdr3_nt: TGCAGCGCCCGGGACACCCCCTACAATGAGCAGTTCTTC

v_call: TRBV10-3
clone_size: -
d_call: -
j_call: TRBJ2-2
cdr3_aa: CAISERLADTGELFF
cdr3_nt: TGTGCCATCAGTGAGAGGCTAGCTGATACCGGGGAGCTGTTTTTT

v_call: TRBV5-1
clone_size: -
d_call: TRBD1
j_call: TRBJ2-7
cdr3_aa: CATDRRGQAPYEQYF
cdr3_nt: TGCGCCACCGACCGCCGGGGACAGGCACCCTACGAGCAGTACTTC

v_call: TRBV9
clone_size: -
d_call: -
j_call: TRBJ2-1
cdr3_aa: CASSVGQLPSSYNEQFF
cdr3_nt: TGTGCCAGCAGCGTAGGACAACTCCCGAGCTCCTACAATGAGCAGTTCTTC

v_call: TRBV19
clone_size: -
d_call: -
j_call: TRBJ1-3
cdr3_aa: CASSMDSSSGNTIYF
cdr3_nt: TGTGCCAGTAGTATGGACAGTTCTTCTGGAAACACCATATATTTT

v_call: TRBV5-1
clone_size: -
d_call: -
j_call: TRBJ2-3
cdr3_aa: CASSLPTGNYLDTQYF
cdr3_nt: TGCGCCAGCAGCTTGCCGACAGGCAATTACCTAGATACGCAGTATTTT

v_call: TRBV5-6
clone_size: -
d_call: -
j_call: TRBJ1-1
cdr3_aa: CASSSLRERNTEAFF
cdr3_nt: TGTGCCAGCAGCTCCTTACGGGAGAGGAACACTGAAGCTTTCTTT

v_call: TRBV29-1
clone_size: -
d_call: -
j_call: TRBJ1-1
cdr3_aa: CSVGVEYTEAFF
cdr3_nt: TGCAGCGTAGGGGTGGAGTACACTGAAGCTTTCTTT

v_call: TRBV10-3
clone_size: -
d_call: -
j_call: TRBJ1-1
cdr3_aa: CAISEELEAFF
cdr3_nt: TGTGCCATCAGTGAGGAGCTTGAGGCTTTCTTT

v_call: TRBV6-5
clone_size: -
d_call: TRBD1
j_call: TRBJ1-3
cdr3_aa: CASSYSGQGAGNTIYF
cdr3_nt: TGTGCCAGCAGTTACTCGGGGCAGGGGGCTGGAAACACCATATATTTT

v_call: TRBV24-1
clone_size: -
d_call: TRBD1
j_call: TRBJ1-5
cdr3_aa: CATSDSDRSNQPQHF
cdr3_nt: TGTGCCACCAGTGATTCGGACAGGAGCAATCAGCCCCAGCATTTT

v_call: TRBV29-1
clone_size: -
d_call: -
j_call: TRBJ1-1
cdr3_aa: CSVAGQLNTEAFF
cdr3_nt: TGCAGCGTTGCCGGACAGTTGAACACTGAAGCTTTCTTT

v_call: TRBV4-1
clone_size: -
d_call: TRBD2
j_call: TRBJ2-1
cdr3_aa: CASSPGLAPIIHNEQFF
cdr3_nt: TGCGCCAGCAGCCCAGGACTAGCGCCTATCATCCACAATGAGCAGTTCTTC

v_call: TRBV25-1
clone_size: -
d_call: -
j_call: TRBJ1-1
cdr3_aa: CASRRVGSTEAFF
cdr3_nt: TGTGCCAGCAGGAGGGTAGGGAGCACTGAAGCTTTCTTT

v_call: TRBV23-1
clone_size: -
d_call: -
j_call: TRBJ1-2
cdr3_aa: CASTPPGCEPYPTGGYTF
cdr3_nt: TGCGCCAGCACCCCCCCGGGGTGCGAACCCTATCCGACGGGCGGCTACACCTTC

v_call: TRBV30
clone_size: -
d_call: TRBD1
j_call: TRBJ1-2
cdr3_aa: CAQGQGNYGYTF
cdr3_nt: TGTGCCCAGGGACAGGGTAACTATGGCTACACCTTC

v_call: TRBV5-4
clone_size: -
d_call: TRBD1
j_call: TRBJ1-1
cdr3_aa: CASSYRGKDTEAFF
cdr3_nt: TGTGCCAGCAGCTACAGGGGGAAAGACACTGAAGCTTTCTTT

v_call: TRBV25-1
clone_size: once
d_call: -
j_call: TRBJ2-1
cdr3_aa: CASSEWGGLSYNEQFF
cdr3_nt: TGTGCCAGCAGTGAATGGGGCGGTCTCTCCTACAATGAGCAGTTCTTC

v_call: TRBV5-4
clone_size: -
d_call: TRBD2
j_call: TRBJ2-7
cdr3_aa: CASSGGTSGRYEQYF
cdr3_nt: TGTGCCAGCAGCGGAGGGACTAGCGGGCGGTACGAGCAGTACTTC

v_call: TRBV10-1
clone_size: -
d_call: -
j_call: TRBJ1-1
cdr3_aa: CASRGGEAFF
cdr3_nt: TGCGCCAGCAGGGGGGGGGAAGCTTTCTTT

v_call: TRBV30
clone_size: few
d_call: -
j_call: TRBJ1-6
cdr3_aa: CAWSVESPLHF
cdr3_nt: TGTGCCTGGAGTGTGGAGTCACCCCTCCACTTT

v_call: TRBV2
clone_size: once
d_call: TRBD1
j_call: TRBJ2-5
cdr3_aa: CASSDRGRPQETQYF
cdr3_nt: TGTGCCAGCAGTGACAGGGGGCGCCCCCAAGAGACCCAGTACTTC

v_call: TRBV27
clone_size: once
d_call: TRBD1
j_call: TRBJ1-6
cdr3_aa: CASSLGQGARNSPLHF
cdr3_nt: TGTGCCAGCAGTTTAGGGCAGGGGGCTAGGAATTCACCCCTCCACTTT

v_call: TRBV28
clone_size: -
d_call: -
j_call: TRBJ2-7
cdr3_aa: CASSLRGRKNYEQYF
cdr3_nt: TGTGCCAGCAGTCTCAGGGGACGGAAGAACTACGAGCAGTACTTC

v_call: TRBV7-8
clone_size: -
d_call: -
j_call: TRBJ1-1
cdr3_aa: CASSFGGASAEAFF
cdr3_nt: TGTGCCAGCAGCTTTGGGGGGGCGAGCGCTGAAGCTTTCTTT

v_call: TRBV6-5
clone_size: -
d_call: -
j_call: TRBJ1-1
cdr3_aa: CASTLDSAAEAFF
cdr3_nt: TGTGCCAGCACCTTGGACAGTGCGGCTGAAGCTTTCTTT

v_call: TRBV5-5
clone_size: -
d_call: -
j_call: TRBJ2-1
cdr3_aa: CASSLAGALGYNEQFF
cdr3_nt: TGTGCCAGCAGCTTGGCAGGGGCGCTGGGTTACAATGAGCAGTTCTTC

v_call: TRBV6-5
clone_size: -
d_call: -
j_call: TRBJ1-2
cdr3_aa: CASSYSSGRRVGYTF
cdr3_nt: TGTGCCAGCAGTTACTCTAGTGGAAGGCGGGTTGGCTACACCTTC

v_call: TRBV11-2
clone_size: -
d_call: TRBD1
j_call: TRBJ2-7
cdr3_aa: CASSLGGGTGGYEQYF
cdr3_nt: TGTGCCAGCAGCTTAGGAGGCGGGACAGGAGGCTACGAGCAGTACTTC

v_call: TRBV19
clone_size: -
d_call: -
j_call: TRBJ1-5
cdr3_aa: CASSMKLTPAYSNQPQHF
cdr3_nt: TGTGCCAGTAGTATGAAGTTGACACCTGCCTATAGCAATCAGCCCCAGCATTTT